One and the same sample provided the 26 T cell receptor beta chains below, sequenced in a study of blood T cell repertoires in COVID-19. Profiled with immunoSEQ multiplex PCR; TCRdb holds only in-frame clones, not every one. This sample has just under 300,000 clones; roughly 86% occur once, and the top ten carry 1% to 1.5%. The source material was peripheral blood. The origin of the receptors is a man between 70 and 80 years old with acute or convalescent COVID-19.

The chain couples TRBV27 to TRBJ2-1, with 13 bases matching TRBD2. CDR3 length: 18 amino acids. CDR1 MNHEY and CDR2 SMNVEV come from the germline V gene (reference sequence). Germline trimming cut 9 bases from V and 7 bases from J; bases unmatched to any gene: 18. The CDR3 is CARRYLGTSGTPHNEQFF. As DNA, the CDR3 is TGTGCCAGACGATACCTTGGGACTAGCGGGACCCCCCATAATGAGCAGTTCTTC.

This sequence joins TRBV28 and TRBJ2-2; a possible D gene is TRBD2 (5 bases). CDR1 is MDHEN and CDR2 is SYDVKM in the germline V gene. Between the trimmed V and J ends, which lost 4 bases and 2 bases, there was a span of 14 bases. This CDR3 is built from 16 residues. The CDR3 loop reads CASSSGLILNTGELFF. The CDR3 nucleotides read TGTGCCAGCAGTTCCGGACTGATACTAAACACCGGGGAGCTGTTTTTT. Using reference TRBV28 and TRBJ2-2 for the parts outside the CDR3, the full variable domain is DVKVTQSSRYLVKRTGEKVFLECVQDMDHENMFWYRQDPGLGLRLIYFSYDVKMKEKGDIPEGYSVSREKKERFSLILESASTNQTSMYLCASSSGLILNTGELFFGEGSRLTVL.

The J gene is TRBJ2-7, the V gene TRBV20-1; TRBD2 aligns across 12 bases. The germline gives CDR1 DFQATT, CDR2 SNEGSKA (reference sequence). The V and J ends lost 3 bases and 7 bases, in that order; junction bases with no gene match: 7. The CDR3 is 14 residues long. The CDR3 sequence is CSASLAGGPVEQYF. The CDR3 DNA reads as TGCAGTGCTAGTCTAGCGGGAGGGCCGGTTGAGCAGTACTTC.

This rearrangement joins TRBV12-3 or TRBV12-4 to TRBJ1-2; D gene ambiguous. Trimming removed 7 bases from V and 8 bases from J, with 17 bases in between. The length of the CDR3 is 13 residues. CDR3 in amino acids: CASTLLGLRGYTF. The DNA for the CDR3 is TGTGCCAGCACCCTCCTTGGTCTGCGAGGCTACACCTTC.

V is TRBV24-1 and J is TRBJ2-1, with 11 bases lining up with TRBD2. The V gene's germline CDR1 is KGHDR and CDR2 SFDVKD. This CDR3 has 15 residues. Unmatched junction bases numbered 7, after V lost 5 bases and J lost 8 bases. The CDR3 protein is CATSGTSGSRHEQFF. Written as DNA, the CDR3 is TGTGCCACCAGTGGAACTAGCGGGAGTCGGCATGAGCAGTTCTTC.

The chain couples TRBV21-1 to TRBJ2-4; TRBD2 reflects the table's D call only, with no check against the DNA. TRBV21-1 is an annotated pseudogene. The CDR3 runs to 20 residues. The CDR3 nucleotides are TGTGCCAGCAGCAAATATTTGCGGGGGCCCTCTGAGGAGGGCGAAAACATTCAGTACTTC. This encodes CASSKYLRGPSEEGENIQYF.

The V gene is TRBV2, the J gene TRBJ2-7; 11 bases fit TRBD2. The length of the CDR3 is 13 residues. Germline lookup yields CDR1 SNHLY and CDR2 FYNNEI. V was clipped by 10 bases and J by 9 bases; unmatched bases: 11. CDR3 residues: CATAIRLAGRQYF. The CDR3 region has the DNA TGTGCCACAGCTATCCGACTAGCGGGAAGGCAGTACTTC.

The chain joins TRBV5-5 to TRBJ1-3, with 11 nucleotides matching TRBD1. The trim removed 4 bases at V and 4 bases at J, leaving 7 bases unmatched. The CDR3 totals 16 residues. Germline V lookup: CDR1 SGHKS, CDR2 YYEKEE (reference sequence). CDR3 nucleotides: TGTGCCAGCAGCGGCGGGACAGGGGGACGGGGAAACACCATATATTTT. Protein: CASSGGTGGRGNTIYF.

The gene calls are TRBV7-9 and TRBJ2-5, with TRBD2 matching 7 bases. The germline CDR1 and CDR2 sequences are SEHNR and FQNEAQ (reference sequence). The CDR3 contains 14 residues. Germline trimming cut 6 bases from V and 2 bases from J; bases unmatched to any gene: 6. The CDR3 here is CASRVGGGQETQYF. As DNA, the CDR3 is TGTGCCAGCAGGGTTGGGGGGGGTCAAGAGACCCAGTACTTC. The whole variable domain, filled in from reference TRBV7-9 and TRBJ2-5, reads DTGVSQNPRHKITKRGQNVTFRCDPISEHNRLYWYRQTLGQGPEFLTYFQNEAQLEKSRLLSDRFSAERPKGSFSTLEIQRTEQGDSAMYLCASRVGGGQETQYFGPGTRLLVL.

This clone was seen a few times. This chain connects TRBV12-3 or TRBV12-4 to TRBJ1-2; 8 bases align to TRBD1. The length of the CDR3 is 13 residues. V shed 5 bases, J shed 8 bases, and the junction held 7 bases outside the gene matches. The CDR3 is CASSPQGARGYTF. The CDR3 DNA reads TGTGCCAGCAGTCCCCAGGGGGCGCGGGGCTACACCTTC.

V usage is TRBV5-4 and J usage is TRBJ2-3, with TRBD2 matching over 11 bases. Looked up from germline, CDR1 is SGHNT and CDR2 is YYREEE (reference sequence). This CDR3 comprises 16 residues. V lost 4 bases and J lost 0; bases outside the gene matches: 4. Here the CDR3 reads CASSVGTSGSTDTQYF. In DNA form, the CDR3 reads TGTGCCAGCAGCGTGGGGACTAGCGGCAGCACAGATACGCAGTATTTT.

V gene TRBV15 combines with J gene TRBJ2-3; no definite D call. Trimming cost V 1 base and J 0 bases, with 8 bases left between them. The CDR3 spans 15 residues. Germline assignment: CDR1 LNHNV and CDR2 YYDKDF (reference sequence). In DNA, the CDR3 is TGTGCCACCAGCAGAGTCGCGGCTAGCACAGATACGCAGTATTTT. Its protein product is CATSRVAASTDTQYF.

The chain carries TRBV29-1 and TRBJ1-1, with a tentative D call TRBD1 (6 bases). Per the germline V gene, CDR1 is SQVTM and CDR2 is ANQGSEA. V lost 3 bases, J lost 0 bases, and 8 bases lay in between. The CDR3 spans 13 residues. CDR3 in amino acids: CSVDRDMNTEAFF. CDR3 in DNA: TGCAGCGTTGACAGGGACATGAACACTGAAGCTTTCTTT.

The chain joins TRBV5-6 to TRBJ2-1; tentative D call: TRBD2 (5 bases). V was shortened by 0 bases and J by 7 bases, with 20 bases between the two germline ends. Germline CDR1 and CDR2: SGHDT and YYEEEE. The CDR3 has 17 residues. The CDR3 DNA is TGTGCCAGCAGCTTGGCCGGAGTGTTAGCGTCTTATAATGAGCAGTTCTTC. Encoded protein: CASSLAGVLASYNEQFF.

The genes are TRBV3-1 (or the pseudogene TRBV3-2) and TRBJ1-2; a possible D gene is TRBD1 (6 bases). Trimming cost V 3 bases and J 5 bases, with 10 bases left between them. CDR3 size: 13 residues. Germline values: CDR1 LGHDT, CDR2 YNNKEL (reference sequence). CDR3 residues: CASSHTGQYGYTF. CDR3 nucleotides: TGTGCCAGCAGCCACACCGGACAGTATGGCTACACCTTC.

The chain combines TRBV2 with TRBJ1-5, with 9 bases identical to TRBD1. Germline CDR1 and CDR2: SNHLY and FYNNEI. Trimming took 6 bases from V and 1 from J; bases not matched to a gene: 4. The length of the CDR3 is 15 residues. The CDR3 spells CASSRDRVSNQPQHF. CDR3 bases: TGTGCCAGCAGCAGGGACAGGGTAAGCAATCAGCCCCAGCATTTT.

The chain recombines TRBV7-3 with TRBJ1-2; TRBD1 is a possible D gene (6 bases). The V end lost 4 bases, the J end lost 6 bases, and 12 bases lay between the germline ends. The germline V gene has CDR1 SGHTA and CDR2 FQGTGA. CDR3 length: 13 amino acids. CDR3 in amino acids: CASSYSGANGYTF. The CDR3 DNA is TGTGCCAGCAGCTACTCAGGGGCTAATGGCTACACCTTC.

V and J are TRBV20-1 and TRBJ1-5; D perhaps matches TRBD1 (6 bases). CDR1 and CDR2 (germline): DFQATT, SNEGSKA (reference sequence). The V end was cut by 3 bases, the J end by 3 bases, with 18 bases between. This CDR3 has 16 residues. The CDR3 DNA is TGCAGTGCTAGTCGGGGCGTGGGGGCGTTCAATCAGCCCCAGCATTTT. The encoded protein is CSASRGVGAFNQPQHF.

The gene calls are TRBV28 and TRBJ2-7, with 9 nucleotides matching TRBD1. The germline CDR1 and CDR2 sequences are MDHEN and SYDVKM. There are 13 residues in the CDR3. V was pared by 8 bases and J by 3 bases, with 5 bases of the junction left unmatched. CDR3 region: CASAGTGYYEQYF. The CDR3 region has the DNA TGTGCCAGCGCCGGGACAGGGTACTACGAGCAGTACTTC.

This clone was found once. The rearrangement uses TRBV6-2 or TRBV6-3 and TRBJ2-1; perhaps TRBD1 as D (5 bases). Trimming took 0 bases from V and 10 from J, leaving 7 bases between them. Germline CDR1 and CDR2: MNHEY and SVGEGT. The CDR3 runs to 12 residues. DNA of the CDR3: TGTGCCAGCAGTTACTCCAAGGGGGAGCAGTTCTTC. This sequence encodes CASSYSKGEQFF.

The rearrangement joins TRBV30 to TRBJ2-7; the D gene is possibly TRBD1 (5 bases). Germline CDR1 and CDR2: GTSNPN and SVGIG (reference sequence). This CDR3 region has 12 residues. Trimming took 3 bases from V and 8 from J, leaving 14 bases between them. Written as DNA, the CDR3 is TGTGCCTGGAGCCGACAGCCGCCCCAGCAGTACTTC. Translated, it gives CAWSRQPPQQYF.

This chain connects TRBV15 to TRBJ1-2, with 7 positions matching TRBD1. This CDR3 has 14 amino acids. Germline assignment: CDR1 LNHNV and CDR2 YYDKDF (reference sequence). J gave up 3 bases and V 5 bases, and 6 bases lay outside the gene matches. The CDR3 region is CATSWGQSHYGYTF. The CDR3, as DNA: TGTGCCACCAGCTGGGGACAGTCCCACTATGGCTACACCTTC.

V is TRBV18 and J is TRBJ1-2; D might be TRBD1 (5 bases). Germline CDR1 KGHSH, CDR2 LQKENI. V was shortened by 6 bases and J by 7 bases, with 9 bases between the two germline ends. The CDR3 contains 11 residues. The CDR3 spells CASSQGTGYTF. CDR3 nucleotide sequence: TGTGCCAGCTCCCAGGGAACTGGCTACACCTTC.

A few counts support this clone. V is TRBV2 and J is TRBJ1-1; no clear D gene. CDR3 length equals 13 residues. CDR1 and CDR2 (germline): SNHLY, FYNNEI. The germline V and J ends were trimmed by 6 bases and 4 bases, with 12 bases remaining between them. This CDR3 reads CASRYQFPTEAFF. DNA for the CDR3: TGTGCCAGCAGGTATCAGTTTCCCACTGAAGCTTTCTTT.

V gene TRBV6-5 combines with J gene TRBJ1-3; perhaps TRBD1 as D (6 bases). The length of the CDR3 is 14 residues. The ends were cut back, 6 bases at V and 1 base at J, with 10 bases in the middle. Germline CDR1 reads MNHEY; CDR2 reads SVGAGI. CDR3 loop: CASRQGISGNTIYF. Here the CDR3 DNA reads TGTGCCAGCAGACAGGGTATTTCTGGAAACACCATATATTTT.

This chain joins TRBV27 and TRBJ1-5, with TRBD1 identical over 7 bases. V dropped 5 bases and J dropped 6; count of bases not matched to a gene: 13. This CDR3 has 16 amino acids. Germline values: CDR1 MNHEY, CDR2 SMNVEV (reference sequence). The CDR3 DNA reads as TGTGCCAGCAGTCCCATTGGGTGGCAGGGGGGTCAGCCCCAGCATTTT. Residues: CASSPIGWQGGQPQHF.